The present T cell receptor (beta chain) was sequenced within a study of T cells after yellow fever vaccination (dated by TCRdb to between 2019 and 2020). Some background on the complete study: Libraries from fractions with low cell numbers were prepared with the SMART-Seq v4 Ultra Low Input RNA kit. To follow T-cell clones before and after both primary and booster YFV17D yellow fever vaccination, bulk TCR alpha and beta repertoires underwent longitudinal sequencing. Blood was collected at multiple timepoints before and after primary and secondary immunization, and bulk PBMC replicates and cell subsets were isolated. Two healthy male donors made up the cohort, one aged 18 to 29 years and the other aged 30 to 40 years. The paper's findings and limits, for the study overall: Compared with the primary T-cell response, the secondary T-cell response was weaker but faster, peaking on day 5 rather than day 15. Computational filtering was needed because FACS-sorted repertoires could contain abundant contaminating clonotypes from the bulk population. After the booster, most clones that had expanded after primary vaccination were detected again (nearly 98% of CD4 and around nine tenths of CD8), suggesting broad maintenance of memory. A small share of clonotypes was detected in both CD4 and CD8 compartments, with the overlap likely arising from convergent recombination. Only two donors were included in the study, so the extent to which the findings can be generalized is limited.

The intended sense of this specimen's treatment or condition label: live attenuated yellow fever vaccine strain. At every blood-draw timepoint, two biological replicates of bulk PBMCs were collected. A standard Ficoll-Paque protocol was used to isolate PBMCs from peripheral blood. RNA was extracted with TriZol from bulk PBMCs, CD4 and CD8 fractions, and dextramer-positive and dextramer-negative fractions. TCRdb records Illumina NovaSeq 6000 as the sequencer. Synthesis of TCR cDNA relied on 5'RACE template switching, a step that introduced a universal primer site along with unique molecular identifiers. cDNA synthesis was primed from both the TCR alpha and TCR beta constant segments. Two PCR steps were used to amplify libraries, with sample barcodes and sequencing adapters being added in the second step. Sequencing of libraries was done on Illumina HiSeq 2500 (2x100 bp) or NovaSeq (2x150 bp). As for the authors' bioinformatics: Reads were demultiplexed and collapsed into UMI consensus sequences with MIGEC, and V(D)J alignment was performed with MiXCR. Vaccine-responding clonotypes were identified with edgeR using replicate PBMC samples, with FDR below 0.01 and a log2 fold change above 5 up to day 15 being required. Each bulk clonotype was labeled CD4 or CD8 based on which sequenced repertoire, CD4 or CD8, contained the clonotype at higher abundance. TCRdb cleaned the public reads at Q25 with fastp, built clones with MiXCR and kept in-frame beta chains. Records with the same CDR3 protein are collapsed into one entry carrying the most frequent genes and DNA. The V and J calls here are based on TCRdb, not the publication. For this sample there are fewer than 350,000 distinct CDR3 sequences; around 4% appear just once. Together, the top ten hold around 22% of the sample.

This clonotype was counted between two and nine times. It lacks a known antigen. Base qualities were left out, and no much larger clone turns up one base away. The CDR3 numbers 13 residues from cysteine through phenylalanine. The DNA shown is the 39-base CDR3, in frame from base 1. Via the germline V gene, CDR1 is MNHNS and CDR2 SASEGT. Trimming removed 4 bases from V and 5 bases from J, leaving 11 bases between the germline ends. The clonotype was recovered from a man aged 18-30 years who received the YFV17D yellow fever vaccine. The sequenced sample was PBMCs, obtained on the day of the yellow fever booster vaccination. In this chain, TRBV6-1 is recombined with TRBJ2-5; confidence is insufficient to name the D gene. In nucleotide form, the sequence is TGTGCCAGCAGTGTCCAGGTTGGGGAGACCCAGTACTTC. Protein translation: CASSVQVGETQYF.